The 26 T cell receptor beta chains given below trace back to one sample, sequenced in a study of OX40 agonist ivuxolimab in advanced cancers. The data were produced by immunoSEQ multiplex PCR, yet TCRdb's version contains in-frame clones alone and is incomplete. The sample yields tens of thousands of clones, around nine tenths seen once. The sequencing here drew on CD4+ or CD8+ T cells sorted from blood, taken in a trial of the OX40 agonist ivuxolimab. Every receptor here comes from an adult with an advanced solid tumor such as melanoma, head and neck, liver or kidney cancer.

V gene TRBV9 combines with J gene TRBJ1-1; a weak D match, TRBD1 (5 bases). CDR3 length: 14 amino acids. CDR1 is SGDLS and CDR2 is YYNGEE in the germline V gene. V was pared by 4 bases and J by 0 bases, with 10 bases between. The CDR3 protein is CASSPRTLNTEAFF. In nucleotides, the CDR3 is TGTGCCAGCAGCCCGCGGACACTGAACACTGAAGCTTTCTTT.

This chain links TRBV11-2 with TRBJ2-7, with 9 nucleotides matching TRBD1. CDR1 and CDR2 from the germline V gene are SGHAT and FQNNGV. J was trimmed by 2 bases and V by 4 bases; bases with no gene match: 6. CDR3 size: 15 residues. CDR3 DNA sequence: TGTGCCAGCAGCTACGGGACAGGGATGACCTACGAGCAGTACTTC. Protein sequence: CASSYGTGMTYEQYF.

The rearrangement uses TRBV13 and TRBJ2-3; TRBD1 might be the D (6 bases). The CDR3 extends over 14 amino acids. Trimming pared 2 bases from V and 4 bases from J, leaving 10 bases between. Germline V gives CDR1 PRHDT, CDR2 FYEKMQ (reference sequence). CDR3 sequence (DNA): TGTGCCAGCAGCTTAACAGGGTTCGCAGATACGCAGTATTTT. Protein product: CASSLTGFADTQYF.

The chain carries TRBV14 and TRBJ2-7, with D hard to call. Germline CDR1 SGHDN, CDR2 FVKESK. CDR3 length: 14 amino acids. V lost 1 base and J lost 2, with 9 bases in between. DNA of the CDR3: TGTGCCAGCAGCCAAGTTGCAGCTACCTACGAGCAGTACTTC. Translating it yields CASSQVAATYEQYF.

The CDR3 loop reads CASSFRVGIPYEQYF. CDR3 coding DNA: TGTGCCAGCAGCTTCCGGGTCGGCATCCCCTACGAGCAGTACTTC. V and J are TRBV9 and TRBJ2-7; D gene unclear. From germline, CDR1 is SGDLS and CDR2 YYNGEE. The CDR3 contains 15 residues. Trimming removed 4 bases from V and 2 bases from J, with 16 bases in between.

The gene calls are TRBV5-1 and TRBJ2-2; D gene uncertain. The V gene lost 7 bases and the J gene lost 6 bases, with 19 bases spanning the gap. Germline V gene lookup returns CDR1 SGHRS and CDR2 YFSETQ. This CDR3 has 15 residues. The CDR3 DNA reads as TGCGCCAGCCCCCCCCCTAACCTTGCCGCCGGGGAGCTGTTTTTT. Protein: CASPPPNLAAGELFF.

The gene calls are TRBV9 and TRBJ2-1; D might be TRBD1 or TRBD2, each matching 7 bases. From germline, CDR1 is SGDLS and CDR2 YYNGEE. Trimming removed 4 bases from V and 2 bases from J, with 13 bases in between. This CDR3 spans 15 amino acids. As DNA, the CDR3 is TGTGCCAGCAGCATCCAGGGGGGGGCCTACAATGAGCAGTTCTTC. It is translated as CASSIQGGAYNEQFF.

The chain is built from TRBV27 and TRBJ1-2, with D hard to call. The germline CDR1 and CDR2 sequences are MNHEY and SMNVEV (reference sequence). This CDR3 contains 14 residues. Trimming took 3 bases from V and 8 from J, leaving 16 bases between them. CDR3 residues: CASSFSRSQSGYTF. The CDR3 nucleotides read TGTGCCAGCAGTTTTTCCAGGTCCCAGTCGGGCTACACCTTC.

The J gene is TRBJ1-2, the V gene TRBV2; D unresolved. The CDR3 contains 13 residues. CDR1 and CDR2 (germline): SNHLY, FYNNEI. With 8 bases removed from V and 13 bases from J, the gap between germline ends came to 23 bases. CDR3 region: CASPLSPTSTITF. The CDR3 DNA is TGTGCCAGCCCGCTCTCTCCTACTTCAACGATCACCTTC.

V usage is TRBV6-1 and J usage is TRBJ1-1; no clear D. The CDR3 consists of 11 residues. V was pared by 8 bases and J by 3 bases, with 7 bases between. CDR1 MNHNS and CDR2 SASEGT come from the germline V gene. The chain's CDR3 is CASESDTEAFF. CDR3 sequence (DNA): TGTGCCAGCGAATCGGACACTGAAGCTTTCTTT.

The chain is built from TRBV6-5 and TRBJ1-5; tentatively, D is TRBD1 (6 bases). V gave up 5 bases and J gave up 3 bases, with 14 bases separating them. CDR3 size: 15 residues. CDR1 and CDR2 (germline): MNHEY, SVGAGI. The CDR3 sequence: CASSARGTNNQPQHF. CDR3 sequence (DNA): TGTGCCAGCAGTGCCCGGGGGACAAACAATCAGCCCCAGCATTTT.

CDR3 amino acids: CASSSSRGGTEAFF. In DNA, the CDR3 is TGTGCCAGCAGTTCGTCGCGGGGGGGGACTGAAGCTTTCTTT. The gene calls are TRBV28 and TRBJ1-1; D possibly corresponds to TRBD1 (5 bases). Germline V gene data show CDR1 as MDHEN and CDR2 as SYDVKM. The CDR3 spans 14 residues. The ends were cut back, 4 bases at V and 5 bases at J, with 14 bases in the middle.

The rearrangement joins TRBV14 to TRBJ2-5, with 9 bases that match TRBD2. The CDR3 sequence is 18 residues long. The J segment lost 7 bases and the V segment lost 4 bases, leaving 19 bases of the junction unmatched. Per the germline V gene, CDR1 is SGHDN and CDR2 is FVKESK. CDR3 nucleotides: TGTGCCAGCAGCCCCGGGGTAGCGGGGGAAAGGAAGAGTTGGACCCAGTACTTC. The encoded protein is CASSPGVAGERKSWTQYF.

V gene TRBV6-1 combines with J gene TRBJ1-4; D is unresolved. The CDR3 totals 11 residues. Deletions cut 5 bases from V and 8 bases from J, with 6 bases between. Per germline, CDR1 MNHNS and CDR2 SASEGT. CDR3: CASSTMEKLFF. The CDR3 DNA sequence: TGTGCCAGCAGTACCATGGAAAAACTGTTTTTT.

In DNA, the CDR3 is TGTGCCAGCAGCGTCGGGAGGGCCTGGACCGGGGAGCTGTTTTTT. It specifies CASSVGRAWTGELFF. The V and J genes are TRBV5-8 and TRBJ2-2, with 8 bases identical to TRBD2. Germline V gene lookup returns CDR1 SGHTS and CDR2 YDEGEE. This CDR3 spans 15 amino acids. J was trimmed by 5 bases and V by 4 bases; bases with no gene match: 7.

The V and J genes are TRBV4-3 and TRBJ2-7; a possible D gene is TRBD1 (6 bases). The ends were cut back, 3 bases at V and 2 bases at J, with 11 bases in the middle. The CDR3 is 14 amino acids. Germline CDR1 is LGHNA and CDR2 is YSLEER. The CDR3 reads CASSHGQKAYEQYF. The CDR3, as DNA: TGCGCCAGCAGCCACGGACAGAAAGCCTACGAGCAGTACTTC.

The chain joins TRBV27 to TRBJ2-5, with 9 bases lining up with TRBD1. The J call is uncertain, as TRBJ2-7 better fits the DNA end. Germline V gene lookup returns CDR1 MNHEY and CDR2 SMNVEV (reference sequence). CDR3 length: 17 amino acids. CDR3 protein: CASSLLLGTGSTYEQYF. The CDR3 DNA is TGTGCCAGCAGTTTATTGCTAGGGACAGGGTCGACCTACGAGCAGTACTTC.

The V call is TRBV7-9, the J call TRBJ1-1, with D maybe TRBD1 (5 bases). Trimming cost V 1 base and J 1 base, with 10 bases left between them. Germline V lookup: CDR1 SEHNR, CDR2 FQNEAQ (reference sequence). CDR3 size: 15 residues. CDR3 in amino acids: CASSLVLGGNTEAFF. As DNA, the CDR3 is TGTGCCAGCAGCTTAGTTCTGGGGGGGAACACTGAAGCTTTCTTT.

V usage is TRBV20-1 and J usage is TRBJ2-5; D remains unclear. Matching the DNA end better, TRBJ2-7 makes the J call doubtful. Germline V gene lookup returns CDR1 DFQATT and CDR2 SNEGSKA (reference sequence). The CDR3 covers 11 residues. CDR3 amino acids: CSADLGYEQYF. The CDR3 DNA reads as TGCAGTGCTGACCTGGGCTACGAGCAGTACTTC.

This chain links TRBV7-3 with TRBJ2-1, with 10 bases matching TRBD2. The germline CDR1 and CDR2 sequences are SGHTA and FQGTGA. V trimming: 5 bases; J trimming: 7 bases; junction bases outside the gene matches: 5. This CDR3 is 14 amino acids long. This CDR3 is CASSVSGGSNEQFF. As DNA, the CDR3 is TGTGCCAGCAGCGTTAGCGGGGGGTCGAATGAGCAGTTCTTC. The full variable domain, completed using reference TRBV7-3 and TRBJ2-1, is GAGVSQTPSNKVTEKGKYVELRCDPISGHTALYWYRQSLGQGPEFLIYFQGTGAADDSGLPNDRFFAVRPEGSVSTLKIQRTERGDSAVYLCASSVSGGSNEQFFGPGTRLTVL.

The rearrangement joins TRBV13 to TRBJ2-1, with D perhaps TRBD1 (6 bases). Germline assignment: CDR1 PRHDT and CDR2 FYEKMQ (reference sequence). V was pared by 0 bases and J by 0 bases, with 9 bases between. This CDR3 is built from 16 residues. Here the CDR3 reads CASSLGQGSSYNEQFF. The CDR3 coding sequence is TGTGCCAGCAGCTTAGGCCAGGGGAGCTCCTACAATGAGCAGTTCTTC. The entire variable domain, with the rest obtained from reference TRBV13 and TRBJ2-1, is as follows: AAGVIQSPRHLIKEKRETATLKCYPIPRHDTVYWYQQGPGQDPQFLISFYEKMQSDKGSIPDRFSAQQFSDYHSELNMSSLELGDSALYFCASSLGQGSSYNEQFFGPGTRLTVL.

The chain has TRBV19 and TRBJ2-4; D call uncertain. V lost 7 bases to trimming and J lost 0 bases, with 19 bases between them. This CDR3 spans 17 amino acids. CDR1 is LNHDA, CDR2 SQIVND, per germline (reference sequence). The CDR3 nucleotides read TGTGCCAGTACTCCTAGTGGATACCGACTAGCCAAAAACATTCAGTACTTC. The encoded protein is CASTPSGYRLAKNIQYF.

This clone was counted between two and nine times. The chain recombines TRBV6-5 with TRBJ1-1; D might be TRBD1 (6 bases). The germline CDR1 and CDR2 sequences are MNHEY and SVGAGI. This CDR3 has 15 residues. V lost 4 bases to trimming and J lost 1 base, with 13 bases between them. For the CDR3, the DNA is TGTGCCAGCAGTTCAACCGGACAGTCGAACACTGAAGCTTTCTTT. It yields the protein CASSSTGQSNTEAFF.

This chain links TRBV29-1 with TRBJ1-1; D perhaps matches TRBD1 (5 bases). The V gene's germline CDR1 is SQVTM and CDR2 ANQGSEA. V lost 7 bases, J lost 3 bases, and 18 bases lay in between. This CDR3 contains 14 residues. In DNA form, the CDR3 reads TGCAGCGGGAAGGGTGGGCAGACAGACACTGAAGCTTTCTTT. The encoded protein is CSGKGGQTDTEAFF.

This rearrangement joins TRBV12-5 to TRBJ2-3; D call uncertain. The V gene lost 0 bases and the J gene lost 5 bases, with 6 bases spanning the gap. Germline values: CDR1 LGHNT, CDR2 FRNRAP. This CDR3 has 13 amino acids. The CDR3 here is CASGLVLGDTQYF. Here the CDR3 DNA reads TGTGCTAGTGGTTTGGTACTGGGAGATACGCAGTATTTT.

J is TRBJ1-6 and V is TRBV13, with a tentative D call TRBD1 (5 bases). Trimming removed 5 bases from V and 7 bases from J, with 18 bases in between. CDR1 and CDR2 (germline): PRHDT, FYEKMQ (reference sequence). The CDR3 spans 16 residues. The CDR3 reads CASSGGATGVNSPLHF. The CDR3 coding sequence is TGTGCCAGCAGCGGGGGAGCGACGGGAGTAAATTCACCCCTCCACTTT. The full variable domain, rest sourced from reference TRBV13 and TRBJ1-6, is AAGVIQSPRHLIKEKRETATLKCYPIPRHDTVYWYQQGPGQDPQFLISFYEKMQSDKGSIPDRFSAQQFSDYHSELNMSSLELGDSALYFCASSGGATGVNSPLHFGNGTRLTVT.